These T cell receptor beta chains were read from a single sample in a study of blood T cell repertoires in COVID-19. Produced via immunoSEQ multiplex PCR; TCRdb's table is partial and in-frame only. The sample consists of a few hundred thousand clones, roughly nine tenths of them appearing once. Source material: peripheral blood. The source is a woman in her thirties or forties who had recovered from COVID-19. CDR3s include the opening cysteine and the closing phenylalanine or tryptophan. D genes are given only for firm matches. Not all rows give a size; the values are once, few, many and, for expanded clones, a class.

V	size	length	D	J	CDR3	DNA
TRBV3-1/TRBV3-2	-	14	-	TRBJ2-7	CASSQSGDGDEQYF	TGTGCCAGCAGCCAATCCGGGGATGGGGACGAGCAGTACTTC
TRBV3-1/TRBV3-2	-	15	TRBD2	TRBJ2-3	CASSRLAGGADTQYF	TGTGCCAGCAGCAGGCTAGCGGGAGGGGCAGATACGCAGTATTTT
TRBV19	-	15	-	TRBJ2-7	CASSITDSVKHEQYF	TGTGCCAGTAGTATAACGGACAGTGTGAAGCACGAGCAGTACTTC
TRBV6-6	-	13	-	TRBJ2-3	CASSRIDLDTQYF	TGTGCCAGCAGCCGGATCGACTTAGATACGCAGTATTTT
TRBV5-5	-	17	TRBD2	TRBJ2-2	CASSLASGGRVTGELFF	TGTGCCAGCAGCTTGGCGTCGGGGGGGCGCGTCACCGGGGAGCTGTTTTTT
TRBV3-1/TRBV3-2	-	18	-	TRBJ1-3	CASSQDLGRGITGNTIYF	TGTGCCAGCAGCCAAGATTTAGGCAGGGGAATAACTGGAAACACCATATATTTT
TRBV19	-	15	TRBD1	TRBJ1-6	CASSSATGTHSPLHF	TGTGCCAGTAGCAGTGCGACAGGGACACATTCACCCCTCCACTTT
TRBV7-2	-	15	TRBD2	TRBJ2-7	CASSLRPGGPYEQYF	TGTGCCAGCAGCTTACGGCCGGGAGGGCCGTACGAGCAGTACTTC
TRBV18	-	15	TRBD1	TRBJ2-7	CASSPPGQGGYEQYF	TGTGCCAGCTCACCCCCGGGACAGGGGGGCTACGAGCAGTACTTC
TRBV15	once	15	-	TRBJ2-7	CATSRSGTGSYEQYF	TGTGCCACCAGCAGATCCGGGACTGGGTCCTACGAGCAGTACTTC
TRBV11-3	-	17	-	TRBJ2-3	CASSLRFGGASTDTQYF	TGTGCCAGCAGCTTAAGGTTTGGAGGAGCTAGCACAGATACGCAGTATTTT
TRBV24-1	-	15	TRBD2	TRBJ2-2	CATSGTSGYTGELFF	TGTGCCACCTCCGGGACTAGCGGATACACCGGGGAGCTGTTTTTT
TRBV6-5	-	15	-	TRBJ2-7	CASSSTGTGSYEQYF	TGTGCCAGCAGCTCGACAGGGACTGGGTCCTACGAGCAGTACTTC
TRBV28	-	12	-	TRBJ2-7	CASRTEFYEQYF	TGTGCCAGCAGGACAGAATTCTACGAGCAGTACTTC
TRBV19	few	14	TRBD1	TRBJ2-1	CASSMEQGETKQFF	TGTGCCAGTAGTATGGAACAGGGGGAGACTAAGCAGTTCTTC
TRBV5-1	-	18	TRBD2	TRBJ2-2	CASSDGLAGIANTGELFF	TGCGCCAGCAGCGATGGACTAGCGGGGATTGCGAACACCGGGGAGCTGTTTTTT
TRBV6-6	-	16	TRBD1	TRBJ1-1	CASSSTTGPLNTEAFF	TGTGCCAGCAGTTCCACGACAGGGCCGCTAAACACTGAAGCTTTCTTT
TRBV24-1	-	12	-	TRBJ2-5	CATSDSLETQYF	TGTGCCACCAGTGATTCCCTAGAGACCCAGTACTTC
TRBV4-1	-	17	-	TRBJ2-3	CASSQPPAGGSVDTQYF	TGCGCCAGCAGCCAACCCCCCGCAGGGGGGAGCGTAGATACGCAGTATTTT
TRBV3-1/TRBV3-2	-	16	-	TRBJ2-7	CASSQSRGAVGGEQYF	TGTGCCAGCAGCCAATCGCGAGGAGCGGTCGGGGGCGAGCAGTACTTC
TRBV5-1	once	14	-	TRBJ1-3	CASSADLAGNTIYF	TGCGCCAGCAGCGCGGACTTAGCGGGAAACACCATATATTTT
TRBV19	-	12	-	TRBJ1-2	CASSIRGNGYTF	TGTGCCAGTAGTATTCGGGGAAATGGCTACACCTTC
TRBV6-5	-	12	-	TRBJ2-7	CASLGQGFEQYF	TGTGCCAGCCTGGGGCAGGGCTTCGAGCAGTACTTC
TRBV28	-	11	-	TRBJ2-3	CGDSGTDTQYF	TGCGGGGATAGTGGCACAGATACGCAGTATTTT
TRBV19	-	15	-	TRBJ1-4	CASSSTGSTGEKLFF	TGTGCCAGTAGTAGCACCGGGTCGACGGGTGAAAAACTGTTTTTT
TRBV30	-	15	TRBD2	TRBJ2-7	CACTKTGTSAYEQYF	TGTGCCTGCACCAAGACCGGGACTAGCGCCTACGAGCAGTACTTC
TRBV18	once	16	TRBD2	TRBJ2-3	CASSPPGTSGSSTQYF	TGTGCCAGCTCACCCCCGGGGACTAGCGGGAGTTCTACGCAGTATTTT
TRBV11-2	-	13	-	TRBJ1-2	CASSLEGAGGYTF	TGTGCCAGCAGCTTAGAGGGCGCGGGAGGCTACACCTTC
TRBV4-1	-	18	-	TRBJ1-5	CASSPREGDSYSNQPQHF	TGCGCCAGCAGCCCCAGGGAGGGTGACTCTTATAGCAATCAGCCCCAGCATTTT
TRBV5-1	-	15	-	TRBJ1-6	CASSEGVSYNSPLHF	TGCGCCAGCAGTGAGGGGGTGTCCTATAATTCACCCCTCCACTTT
TRBV2	few	15	-	TRBJ2-3	CASKFLQGNTDTQYF	TGTGCCAGTAAATTCCTTCAGGGGAACACAGATACGCAGTATTTT
TRBV5-1	-	14	-	TRBJ1-4	CASSIGTTNEKLFF	TGCGCCAGCAGCATCGGGACAACTAATGAAAAACTGTTTTTT
TRBV10-3	-	17	TRBD1	TRBJ2-2	CAISPGTGLRGTGELFF	TGTGCCATCAGTCCTGGGACAGGGCTAAGAGGCACCGGGGAGCTGTTTTTT
TRBV10-1	-	13	-	TRBJ2-7	CASSRPGAYEQYF	TGCGCCAGCAGCCGTCCCGGGGCCTACGAGCAGTACTTC
TRBV3-1/TRBV3-2	-	15	-	TRBJ2-3	CASSQSSIVADTQYF	TGTGCCAGCAGCCAATCTAGTATCGTGGCAGATACGCAGTATTTT
TRBV4-1	-	18	TRBD2	TRBJ2-1	CASSPLIGLAGVSNEQFF	TGCGCCAGCAGCCCCCTGATCGGACTAGCGGGAGTTTCAAATGAGCAGTTCTTC
TRBV4-1	-	15	-	TRBJ2-7	CASSPAGGSSYEQYF	TGCGCCAGCAGTCCGGCAGGGGGGAGCTCCTACGAGCAGTACTTC
TRBV4-1	-	15	TRBD2	TRBJ2-1	CASSQDRGGLDEQFF	TGCGCCAGCAGCCAAGATCGGGGGGGGTTGGATGAGCAGTTCTTC
TRBV4-1	-	16	TRBD1	TRBJ2-7	CASSQDGDRGFYEQYF	TGCGCCAGCAGCCAAGATGGGGACAGGGGGTTTTACGAGCAGTACTTC
TRBV7-3	few	16	TRBD2	TRBJ2-7	CASSLTVSGSVDEQYF	TGTGCCAGCAGCTTAACCGTCAGCGGGAGTGTGGACGAGCAGTACTTC
TRBV7-9	once	14	-	TRBJ2-7	CASSFPQAGYEQYF	TGTGCCAGCAGCTTCCCCCAGGCAGGGTACGAGCAGTACTTC